This is a list of T cell receptor beta chains from one sample in a study of CD8 T cells in ankylosing spondylitis. TCRdb analysed the 5' RACE reads with MiXCR anew, one entry per CDR3 protein. The repertoire holds 200,000 to 300,000 distinct CDR3 sequences, with roughly 8.6% as singletons. Sequencing was done on a sample of blood, either unsorted or a sorted T cell fraction (not recorded which). These receptors were taken from a male donor with ankylosing spondylitis or in good health (not recorded which). Each CDR3 is given with its conserved first and last residue. D genes are given only for firm matches. Clone size is shown for a subset of rows, as once, few, many or a class of expanded clone.

J | V | size | D | CDR3 | DNA
TRBJ2-1 | TRBV5-1 | many | . | CASRRGASSYNEQFF | TGCGCCAGCAGAAGGGGAGCGAGCTCCTACAATGAGCAGTTCTTC
TRBJ2-3 | TRBV29-1 | many | TRBD2 | CSVEVGGVDTQYF | TGCAGCGTTGAAGTGGGGGGGGTCGATACGCAGTATTTT
TRBJ2-1 | TRBV5-1 | many | TRBD2 | CASGGTSGPYNEQFF | TGCGCCAGCGGAGGGACTAGTGGTCCCTACAATGAGCAGTTCTTC
TRBJ2-3 | TRBV19 | many | TRBD1 | CASSIADRWGTDTQYF | TGTGCCAGTAGTATAGCGGACAGGTGGGGCACAGATACGCAGTATTTT
TRBJ2-1 | TRBV11-2 | many | TRBD2 | CASRPTSGRGNEQFF | TGTGCCAGCAGGCCGACTAGCGGCCGGGGCAATGAGCAGTTCTTC
TRBJ2-1 | TRBV10-3 | . | . | CAIKRELTGEQFF | TGTGCCATAAAGAGGGAGTTGACGGGTGAGCAGTTCTTC
TRBJ2-3 | TRBV7-9 | many | TRBD2 | CASSDSGRATDTQYF | TGTGCCAGCAGCGATAGCGGGAGGGCCACAGATACGCAGTATTTT
TRBJ1-2 | TRBV20-1 | . | TRBD1 | CSARRDSHGYTF | TGCAGTGCTAGAAGGGACAGCCATGGCTACACCTTC
TRBJ2-1 | TRBV24-1 | . | TRBD1 | CATSDSGTGTNEQFF | TGTGCCACCAGTGATTCGGGGACAGGGACCAATGAGCAGTTCTTC
TRBJ1-1 | TRBV5-1 | few | TRBD1 | CASSLAKRGTGVQVTEAFF | TGCGCCAGCAGCTTGGCCAAAAGGGGGACAGGGGTCCAAGTCACTGAAGCTTTCTTT
TRBJ1-5 | TRBV12-3/TRBV12-4 | many | TRBD1 | CASSQTGGNQPQHF | TGTGCCAGCAGTCAGACAGGGGGCAATCAGCCCCAGCATTTT
TRBJ2-5 | TRBV7-2 | . | . | CASSLARGGGAQETQYF | TGTGCCAGCAGCTTAGCACGAGGTGGGGGGGCCCAAGAGACCCAGTACTTC
TRBJ2-5 | TRBV20-1 | many | TRBD2 | CSARSPNGASGGPRETQYF | TGCAGTGCTAGATCTCCTAACGGGGCTAGCGGGGGCCCTCGGGAGACCCAGTACTTC
TRBJ2-7 | TRBV4-1 | few | TRBD2 | CASSQLAGGAEQYF | TGCGCCAGCAGCCAGCTAGCGGGAGGTGCCGAGCAGTACTTC
TRBJ2-1 | TRBV9 | . | . | CASSVDWDPGYNEQFF | TGTGCCAGCAGCGTAGATTGGGACCCGGGATACAATGAGCAGTTCTTC
TRBJ1-6 | TRBV9 | few | TRBD1 | CASSARDRGNSPLHF | TGTGCCAGCAGCGCCCGGGACAGGGGAAATTCACCCCTCCACTTT
TRBJ1-6 | TRBV7-2 | . | . | CASSRAGSAPLHF | TGTGCCAGCAGCCGGGCAGGGTCGGCACCCCTCCACTTT
TRBJ1-4 | TRBV7-9 | few | . | CASSSSEVKLFF | TGTGCCAGCAGCTCATCGGAGGTTAAACTGTTTTTT
TRBJ2-2 | TRBV7-6 | many | TRBD1 | CASSSGTAGELFF | TGTGCCAGCAGCTCCGGGACAGCCGGGGAGCTGTTTTTT
TRBJ2-7 | TRBV20-1 | few | TRBD2 | CSAPRLAGGYEQYF | TGCAGTGCCCCCAGACTAGCGGGAGGCTACGAGCAGTACTTC
TRBJ2-1 | TRBV13 | . | . | CASSSRENEQFF | TGTGCCAGCAGCTCTCGAGAAAATGAGCAGTTCTTC
TRBJ1-5 | TRBV7-9 | many | . | CASSSSGGPQHF | TGTGCCAGCAGTTCCTCGGGTGGGCCCCAGCATTTT
TRBJ2-7 | TRBV6-1 | few | . | CASSEITSSYEQYF | TGTGCCAGCAGTGAGATCACGAGCTCCTACGAGCAGTACTTC
TRBJ2-1 | TRBV20-1 | many | . | CSARDAAGAYNEQFF | TGCAGTGCTAGAGATGCGGCGGGGGCTTACAATGAGCAGTTCTTC
TRBJ2-1 | TRBV20-1 | few | . | CSGGGTSSYNEQFF | TGCAGTGGCGGCGGGACGAGCTCCTACAATGAGCAGTTCTTC
TRBJ2-5 | TRBV6-1 | many | . | CASSERETQYF | TGTGCCAGCAGTGAACGAGAGACCCAGTACTTC
TRBJ2-3 | TRBV30 | few | . | CAWSDSGGPGLDTQYF | TGTGCCTGGAGTGACTCTGGCGGGCCGGGTCTGGATACGCAGTATTTT
TRBJ2-3 | TRBV18 | many | . | CASSPPSSTDTQYF | TGTGCCAGCTCACCACCGTCCAGCACAGATACGCAGTATTTT